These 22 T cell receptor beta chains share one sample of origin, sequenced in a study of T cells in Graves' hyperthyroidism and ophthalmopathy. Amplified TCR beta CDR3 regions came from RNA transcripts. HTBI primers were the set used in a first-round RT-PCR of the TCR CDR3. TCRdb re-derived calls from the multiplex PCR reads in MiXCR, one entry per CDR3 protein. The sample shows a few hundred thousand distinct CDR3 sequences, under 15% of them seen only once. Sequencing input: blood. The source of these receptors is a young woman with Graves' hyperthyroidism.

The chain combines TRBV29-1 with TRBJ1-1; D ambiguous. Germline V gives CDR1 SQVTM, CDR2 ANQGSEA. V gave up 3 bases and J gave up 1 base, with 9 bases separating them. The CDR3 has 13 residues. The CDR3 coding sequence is TGCAGCGTTGATCAACACACGAACACTGAAGCTTTCTTT. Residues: CSVDQHTNTEAFF.

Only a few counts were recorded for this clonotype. CDR3 in amino acids: CSASVGSPSGYGYTF. The CDR3 DNA sequence: TGCAGTGCTAGTGTGGGCAGCCCCTCGGGCTATGGCTACACCTTC. The chain carries TRBV20-1 and TRBJ1-2; D gene unclear. CDR3 length: 15 residues. The ends were cut back, 3 bases at V and 4 bases at J, with 18 bases in the middle. Germline V gene data show CDR1 as DFQATT and CDR2 as SNEGSKA (reference sequence).

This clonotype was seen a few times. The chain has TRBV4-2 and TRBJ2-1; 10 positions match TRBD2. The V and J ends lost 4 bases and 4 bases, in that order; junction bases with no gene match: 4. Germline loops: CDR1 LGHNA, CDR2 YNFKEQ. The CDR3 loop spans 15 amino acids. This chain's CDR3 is CASSLGTSEYNEQFF. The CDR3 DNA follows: TGTGCCAGCAGCCTAGGGACTAGCGAGTACAATGAGCAGTTCTTC.

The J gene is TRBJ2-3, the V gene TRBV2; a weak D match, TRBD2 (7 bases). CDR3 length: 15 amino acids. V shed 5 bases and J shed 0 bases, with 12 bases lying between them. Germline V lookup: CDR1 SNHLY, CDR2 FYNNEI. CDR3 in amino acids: CASSTGGGSTDTQYF. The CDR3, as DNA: TGTGCCAGCAGTACGGGGGGCGGGAGCACAGATACGCAGTATTTT.

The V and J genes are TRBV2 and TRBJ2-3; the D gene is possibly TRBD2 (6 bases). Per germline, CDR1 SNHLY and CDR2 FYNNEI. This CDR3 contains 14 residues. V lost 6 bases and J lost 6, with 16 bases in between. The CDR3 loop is CASSANGGSDTQYF. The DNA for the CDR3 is TGTGCCAGCAGCGCGAATGGAGGGTCGGATACGCAGTATTTT.

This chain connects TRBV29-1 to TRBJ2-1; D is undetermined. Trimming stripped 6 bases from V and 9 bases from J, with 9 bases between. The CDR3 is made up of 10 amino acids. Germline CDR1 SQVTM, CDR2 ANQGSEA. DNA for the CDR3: TGCAGCGTGCCGGGCGGTGAGCAGTTCTTC. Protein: CSVPGGEQFF.

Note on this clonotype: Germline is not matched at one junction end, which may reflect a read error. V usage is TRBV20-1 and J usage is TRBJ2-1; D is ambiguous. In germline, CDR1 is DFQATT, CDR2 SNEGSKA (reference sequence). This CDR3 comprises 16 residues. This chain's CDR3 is CGARDPDPAVRHEQFF. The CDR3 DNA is TGCGGTGCTAGAGATCCTGACCCGGCGGTTCGGCATGAGCAGTTCTTC.

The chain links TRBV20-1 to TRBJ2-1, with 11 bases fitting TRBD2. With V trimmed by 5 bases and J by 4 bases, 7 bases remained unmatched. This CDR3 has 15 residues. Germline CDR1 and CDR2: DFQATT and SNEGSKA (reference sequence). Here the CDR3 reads CSAPAGLAAYNEQFF. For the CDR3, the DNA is TGCAGTGCTCCCGCGGGACTAGCGGCTTACAATGAGCAGTTCTTC.

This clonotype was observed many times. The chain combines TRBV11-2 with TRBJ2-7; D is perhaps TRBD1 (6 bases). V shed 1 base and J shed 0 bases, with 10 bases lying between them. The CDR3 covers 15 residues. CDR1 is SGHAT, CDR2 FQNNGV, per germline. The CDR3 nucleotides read TGTGCCAGCAGCTTAGCTCCGGACAGCTCCTACGAGCAGTACTTC. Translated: CASSLAPDSSYEQYF.

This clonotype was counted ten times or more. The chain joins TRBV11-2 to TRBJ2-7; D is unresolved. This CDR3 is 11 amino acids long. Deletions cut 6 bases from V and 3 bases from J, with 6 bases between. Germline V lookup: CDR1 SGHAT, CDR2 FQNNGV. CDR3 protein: CASSPHYEQYF. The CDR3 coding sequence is TGTGCCAGCAGTCCACACTACGAGCAGTACTTC.

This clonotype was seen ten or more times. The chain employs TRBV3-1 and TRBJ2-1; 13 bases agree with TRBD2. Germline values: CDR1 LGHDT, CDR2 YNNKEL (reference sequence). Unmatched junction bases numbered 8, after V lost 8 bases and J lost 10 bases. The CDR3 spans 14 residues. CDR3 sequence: CASGTSGTQREQFF. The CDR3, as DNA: TGTGCCAGCGGGACTAGCGGGACCCAACGCGAGCAGTTCTTC.

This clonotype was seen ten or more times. The CDR3 DNA follows: TGTGCCAGCAGCCCACGGACAGGGTCATCAGAGACCCAGTACTTC. Translating gives CASSPRTGSSETQYF. The chain recombines TRBV11-1 with TRBJ2-5; 8 positions match TRBD1. The length of the CDR3 is 15 residues. V gave up 5 bases and J gave up 4 bases; unmatched junction bases: 9. Germline CDR1 is SGHAT and CDR2 is FQDESV (reference sequence).

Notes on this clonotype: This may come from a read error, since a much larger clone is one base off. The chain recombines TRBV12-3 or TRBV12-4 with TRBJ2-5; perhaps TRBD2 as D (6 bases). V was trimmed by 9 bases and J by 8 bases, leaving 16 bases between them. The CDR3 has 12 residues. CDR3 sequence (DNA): TGTGCCAGAAGTACGCCGGGGGAAACCCAGTACTTC. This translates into CARSTPGETQYF.

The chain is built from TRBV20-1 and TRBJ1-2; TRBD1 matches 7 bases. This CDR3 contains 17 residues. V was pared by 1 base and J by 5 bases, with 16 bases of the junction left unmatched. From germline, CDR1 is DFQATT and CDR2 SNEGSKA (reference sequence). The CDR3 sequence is CSARAPGPTDRAYGYTF. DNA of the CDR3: TGCAGTGCTAGAGCTCCCGGCCCGACCGACAGGGCGTATGGCTACACCTTC.

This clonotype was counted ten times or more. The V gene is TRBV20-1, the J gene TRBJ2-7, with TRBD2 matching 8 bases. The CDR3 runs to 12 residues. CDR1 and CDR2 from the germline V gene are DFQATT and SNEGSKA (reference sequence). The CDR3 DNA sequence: TGCAGCTCATGGGTAGCGGGAAGCGAGCAGTACTTC. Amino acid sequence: CSSWVAGSEQYF.

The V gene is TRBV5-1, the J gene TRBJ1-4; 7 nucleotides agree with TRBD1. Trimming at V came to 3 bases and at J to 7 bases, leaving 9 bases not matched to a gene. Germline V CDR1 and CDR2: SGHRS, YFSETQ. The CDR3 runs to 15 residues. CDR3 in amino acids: CASSSGRGKAEKLFF. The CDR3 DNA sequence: TGCGCCAGCAGCTCCGGCAGGGGGAAGGCTGAAAAACTGTTTTTT.

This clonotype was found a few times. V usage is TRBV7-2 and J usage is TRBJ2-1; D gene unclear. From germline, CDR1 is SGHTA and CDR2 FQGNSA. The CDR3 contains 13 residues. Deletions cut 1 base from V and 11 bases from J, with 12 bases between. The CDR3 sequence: CASSLGTGVKQFF. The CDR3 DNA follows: TGTGCCAGCAGCTTAGGAACTGGCGTAAAGCAGTTCTTC.

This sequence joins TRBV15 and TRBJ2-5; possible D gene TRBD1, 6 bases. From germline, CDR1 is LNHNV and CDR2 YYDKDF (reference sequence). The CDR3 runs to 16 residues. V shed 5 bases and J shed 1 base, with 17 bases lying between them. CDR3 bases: TGTGCCACCAGCGAACAGGGACCACTATTCCAAGAGACCCAGTACTTC. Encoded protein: CATSEQGPLFQETQYF.

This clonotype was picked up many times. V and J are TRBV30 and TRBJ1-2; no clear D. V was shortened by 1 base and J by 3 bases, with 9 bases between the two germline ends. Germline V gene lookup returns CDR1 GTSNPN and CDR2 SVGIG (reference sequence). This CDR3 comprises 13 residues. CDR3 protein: CAWSEGYYYGYTF. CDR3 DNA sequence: TGTGCCTGGAGTGAAGGGTACTACTATGGCTACACCTTC.

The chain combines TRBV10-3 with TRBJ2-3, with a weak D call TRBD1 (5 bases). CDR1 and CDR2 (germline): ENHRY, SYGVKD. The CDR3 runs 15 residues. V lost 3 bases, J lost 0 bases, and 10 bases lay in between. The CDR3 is CAISDRASSTDTQYF. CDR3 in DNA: TGTGCCATCAGTGACAGGGCTTCTAGCACAGATACGCAGTATTTT.

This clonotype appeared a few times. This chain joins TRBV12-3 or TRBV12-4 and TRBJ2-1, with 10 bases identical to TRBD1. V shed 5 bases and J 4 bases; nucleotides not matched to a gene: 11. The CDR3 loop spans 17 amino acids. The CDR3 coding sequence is TGTGCCAGCAGTCCGCGACAGGGGGCGCTTGGTTACAATGAGCAGTTCTTC. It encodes CASSPRQGALGYNEQFF.

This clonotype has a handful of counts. The CDR3 region is CAKGQGGGYEQYF. In DNA, the CDR3 is TGTGCCAAGGGACAGGGTGGAGGTTACGAGCAGTACTTC. This sequence joins TRBV2 and TRBJ2-7; the match to TRBD1 covers 9 bases. Germline trimming cut 10 bases from V and 4 bases from J; bases unmatched to any gene: 8. Germline V gene sequence: CDR1 SNHLY, CDR2 FYNNEI. This CDR3 has 13 amino acids.